Each of the 20 T cell receptor beta chains below was sequenced from the same sample in a study. The protocol was immunoSEQ multiplex PCR, while the TCRdb copy is restricted to in-frame clones and leaves out a portion. The profile shows 60,000 to 75,000 clones, approximately 92% of them singletons. The sample was PBMCs. The receptors derive from a man aged 35 to 55 with rheumatoid arthritis.

The rearrangement joins TRBV24-1 to TRBJ2-5, with a possible D match to TRBD1 (8 bases). The V gene lost 2 bases and the J gene lost 5 bases, with 14 bases spanning the gap. This CDR3 spans 15 amino acids. The V gene's germline CDR1 is KGHDR and CDR2 SFDVKD. The CDR3 sequence is CATSDSGQGGETQYF. The CDR3 DNA sequence: TGTGCCACCAGTGATTCCGGACAGGGAGGGGAGACCCAGTACTTC.

This chain joins TRBV2 and TRBJ1-1, with a tentative D call TRBD1 (6 bases). CDR1 and CDR2 from the germline V gene are SNHLY and FYNNEI. CDR3 length: 14 amino acids. Trimming stripped 5 bases from V and 4 bases from J, with 14 bases between. This chain's CDR3 is CASSYLGQTTEAFF. The CDR3 bases are TGTGCCAGCAGTTATTTGGGACAAACCACTGAAGCTTTCTTT.

The chain employs TRBV24-1 and TRBJ2-2; TRBD1 might be the D (5 bases). Trimming removed 2 bases from V and 4 bases from J, with 10 bases in between. The CDR3 contains 15 residues. CDR1 and CDR2 from the germline V gene are KGHDR and SFDVKD. CDR3 sequence (DNA): TGTGCCACCAGTGATTCCGACAGAATCACCGGGGAGCTGTTTTTT. Protein sequence: CATSDSDRITGELFF.

The chain joins TRBV6-5 to TRBJ2-7; 8 nucleotides match TRBD1. The germline V gene encodes CDR1 MNHEY and CDR2 SVGAGI. The CDR3 runs to 15 residues. Trimming cost V 6 bases and J 1 base; bases outside gene matches: 8. CDR3: CASRTDRGRSYEQYF. The CDR3 region has the DNA TGTGCCAGCAGGACAGACAGGGGAAGGTCCTACGAGCAGTACTTC.

In DNA, the CDR3 is TGTGCCAGCTCTCCGGACGGAAGTTACTATGGCTACACCTTC. It yields the protein CASSPDGSYYGYTF. The V call is TRBV18, the J call TRBJ1-2; D is undetermined. The CDR3 is made up of 14 amino acids. Germline V gene data show CDR1 as KGHSH and CDR2 as LQKENI. Trimming took 6 bases from V and 3 from J, leaving 14 bases between them.

The chain uses TRBV6-5 and TRBJ1-1; no clear D gene. V gave up 5 bases and J gave up 7 bases, with 8 bases separating them. CDR3 size: 11 residues. Germline V gives CDR1 MNHEY, CDR2 SVGAGI. In nucleotides, the CDR3 is TGTGCCAGCAGTCGGTCCGATGAAGCTTTCTTT. Translated, it gives CASSRSDEAFF.

The genes are TRBV10-3 and TRBJ1-5; 8 nucleotides agree with TRBD1. CDR3 length: 15 residues. With 1 base clipped from V and 3 bases from J, the junction kept 2 bases outside the gene matches. Germline V lookup: CDR1 ENHRY, CDR2 SYGVKD. The CDR3 region has the DNA TGTGCCATCAGTGAGTTGACAGGGGACAATCAGCCCCAGCATTTT. Amino acid sequence: CAISELTGDNQPQHF.

This chain uses TRBV28 with TRBJ1-5; TRBD1 matches 7 bases. Germline V gives CDR1 MDHEN, CDR2 SYDVKM. With 3 bases clipped from V and 7 bases from J, the junction kept 6 bases outside the gene matches. This CDR3 comprises 14 residues. The CDR3 region is CASSFRQGPQPQHF. The CDR3 DNA reads as TGTGCCAGCAGTTTCCGACAGGGCCCACAGCCCCAGCATTTT.

The V call is TRBV2, the J call TRBJ1-1; D remains unclear. Trimming removed 4 bases from V and 1 base from J, with 7 bases in between. Germline assignment: CDR1 SNHLY and CDR2 FYNNEI. This CDR3 is 13 amino acids long. CDR3 protein: CASSANRNTEAFF. DNA of the CDR3: TGTGCCAGCAGTGCAAATAGGAACACTGAAGCTTTCTTT.

The V and J genes are TRBV19 and TRBJ1-2; maybe TRBD1 (6 bases). The CDR3 loop spans 13 amino acids. V was trimmed by 4 bases and J by 3 bases, leaving 9 bases between them. CDR1 and CDR2 from the germline V gene are LNHDA and SQIVND (reference sequence). The CDR3 region is CASSTGHHYGYTF. CDR3 DNA sequence: TGTGCCAGTAGTACGGGACACCACTATGGCTACACCTTC.

This chain links TRBV11-3 with TRBJ2-2, with D unresolved. From germline, CDR1 is SGHNT and CDR2 YENEEA. The CDR3 covers 14 residues. Trimming shortened V by 5 bases and J by 0 bases, and 7 bases separated the two germline ends. CDR3 protein: CASSGPTNTGELFF. The CDR3 bases are TGTGCCAGCAGCGGACCGACGAACACCGGGGAGCTGTTTTTT.

This chain joins TRBV25-1 and TRBJ2-7, with 13 bases matching TRBD2. V dropped 2 bases and J dropped 4; count of bases not matched to a gene: 8. The length of the CDR3 is 17 residues. Germline CDR1 reads MGHDK; CDR2 reads SYGVNS. The CDR3 region has the DNA TGTGCCAGCAGTGAAGAGACTAGCGGGGGGAAGAGGTACGAGCAGTACTTC. Amino acid sequence: CASSEETSGGKRYEQYF.

The J gene is TRBJ2-7, the V gene TRBV18; TRBD2 matches 11 bases. V lost 1 base to trimming and J lost 0 bases; unmatched junction nucleotides: 2. The V gene's germline CDR1 is KGHSH and CDR2 LQKENI. The CDR3 totals 16 residues. This chain's CDR3 is CASSPLTSGTSYEQYF. The CDR3 DNA reads TGTGCCAGCTCACCACTGACTAGCGGGACCTCCTACGAGCAGTACTTC.

This chain uses TRBV30 with TRBJ1-2; D is ambiguous. This CDR3 comprises 12 residues. CDR1 GTSNPN and CDR2 SVGIG come from the germline V gene (reference sequence). V was clipped by 4 bases and J by 2 bases, with 8 bases between them. The CDR3: CAWTAGNYGYTF. The CDR3 DNA reads as TGTGCCTGGACCGCCGGGAACTATGGCTACACCTTC.

The CDR3 here is CASSLGSNSGYGYTF. Here the CDR3 DNA reads TGCGCCAGCAGCTTGGGTAGCAATTCGGGCTATGGCTACACCTTC. This rearrangement joins TRBV5-1 to TRBJ1-2, with D unclear. The CDR3 contains 15 residues. Trimming left V 0 bases short and J 4 bases short, with 13 bases between. CDR1 SGHRS and CDR2 YFSETQ come from the germline V gene.

The chain joins TRBV20-1 to TRBJ1-1, with a tentative D call TRBD1 (5 bases). CDR3 length: 11 residues. The ends were cut back, 6 bases at V and 6 bases at J, with 11 bases in the middle. The germline CDR1 and CDR2 sequences are DFQATT and SNEGSKA (reference sequence). The CDR3 spells CSARQFPEAFF. The DNA for the CDR3 is TGCAGTGCAAGACAGTTCCCTGAAGCTTTCTTT.

This sequence joins TRBV3-1 (or the pseudogene TRBV3-2) and TRBJ2-3, with D possibly being TRBD1 (6 bases). This CDR3 has 15 amino acids. Germline V lookup: CDR1 LGHDT, CDR2 YNNKEL (reference sequence). V was clipped by 4 bases and J by 1 base, with 12 bases between them. The CDR3 protein is CASSLTGRGTDTQYF. The CDR3 region has the DNA TGTGCCAGCAGCCTAACAGGGCGGGGCACAGATACGCAGTATTTT.

The rearrangement links TRBV6-5 to TRBJ1-1; unclear D gene. Per germline, CDR1 MNHEY and CDR2 SVGAGI. The CDR3 is 13 residues long. Between the trimmed V and J ends, which lost 8 bases and 5 bases, there was a span of 15 bases. The CDR3 loop reads CASVISVGTEAFF. CDR3 nucleotides: TGTGCCAGCGTAATTAGCGTAGGTACTGAAGCTTTCTTT.

This clone was picked up one time. The chain combines TRBV4-1 with TRBJ1-5; no definite D call. Germline V gene lookup returns CDR1 MGHRA and CDR2 YSYEKL. The CDR3 is 15 residues long. Trimming stripped 6 bases from V and 0 bases from J, with 12 bases between. CDR3 in DNA: TGCGCCAGCAGGCCGACCTTAGATAGCAATCAGCCCCAGCATTTT. Its translation is CASRPTLDSNQPQHF.

The chain employs TRBV18 and TRBJ1-4, with D possibly being TRBD1 (5 bases). The germline V gene encodes CDR1 KGHSH and CDR2 LQKENI. The CDR3 has 16 amino acids. Trimming shortened V by 1 base and J by 4 bases, and 13 bases separated the two germline ends. CDR3 residues: CASSPRGQTVNEKLFF. CDR3 nucleotide sequence: TGTGCCAGCTCACCACGCGGTCAGACAGTTAATGAAAAACTGTTTTTT. The variable domain in full, with the rest retrieved from reference TRBV18 and TRBJ1-4, is NAGVMQNPRHLVRRRGQEARLRCSPMKGHSHVYWYRQLPEEGLKFMVYLQKENIIDESGMPKERFSAEFPKEGPSILRIQQVVRGDSAAYFCASSPRGQTVNEKLFFGSGTQLSVL.